These 8 T cell receptor beta chains came from one sample sequenced in a study of cytomegalovirus exposure and HLA in healthy donors. PCR amplification relied on 60 Vbeta primers (plus 13 Jbeta primers). Measured with immunoSEQ multiplex PCR; TCRdb has only the in-frame clones, and not every one. The sample carries some 130,000 clones, about 70% recorded once. The sequenced material came from PBMCs. Receptors originate from a male donor in good health and CMV-seronegative.

The chain couples TRBV6-4 to TRBJ2-3; TRBD2 matches at 13 bases. The CDR3 contains 16 residues. J gave up 4 bases and V 6 bases, and 7 bases lay outside the gene matches. In germline, CDR1 is MRHNA, CDR2 SNTAGT. The CDR3 DNA reads as TGTGCCAGCAGGCGGACTAGCGGGAGTGTCGCAGATACGCAGTATTTT. Protein: CASRRTSGSVADTQYF.

This sequence joins TRBV7-9 and TRBJ2-3; 9 bases are shared with TRBD1. V shed 4 bases, J shed 5 bases, and the junction held 10 bases outside the gene matches. CDR3 size: 16 residues. Per germline, CDR1 SEHNR and CDR2 FQNEAQ (reference sequence). CDR3 residues: CASSSHRDREVDTQYF. The CDR3 nucleotides read TGTGCCAGCAGCTCACACCGGGACAGGGAGGTAGATACGCAGTATTTT.

The V and J genes are TRBV19 and TRBJ1-1; D remains unclear. CDR1 and CDR2 (germline): LNHDA, SQIVND (reference sequence). CDR3 length equals 12 residues. Trimming cost V 2 bases and J 7 bases, with 8 bases left between them. The CDR3 region is CASSISFSEAFF. In DNA, the CDR3 is TGTGCCAGTAGTATATCCTTCAGTGAAGCTTTCTTT.

The V call is TRBV19, the J call TRBJ2-6, with D tentatively TRBD1 (7 bases). The CDR3 spans 15 residues. Between the trimmed V and J ends, which lost 4 bases and 4 bases, there was a span of 11 bases. Germline lookup yields CDR1 LNHDA and CDR2 SQIVND (reference sequence). CDR3 residues: CASSTQGGGANVLTF. CDR3 nucleotide sequence: TGTGCCAGTAGTACCCAGGGGGGAGGGGCCAACGTCCTGACTTTC.

Only a few counts were recorded for this clone. V gene TRBV7-3 combines with J gene TRBJ2-3; D is ambiguous. V lost 5 bases and J lost 6, with 15 bases in between. Germline V gene sequence: CDR1 SGHTA, CDR2 FQGTGA. The length of the CDR3 is 14 residues. The CDR3 region is CASSDRHVSDTQYF. CDR3 nucleotide sequence: TGTGCCAGCAGCGATCGACATGTTTCTGATACGCAGTATTTT.

This clone was counted once. The V call is TRBV5-1, the J call TRBJ2-3; TRBD1 agrees at 7 bases. From germline, CDR1 is SGHRS and CDR2 YFSETQ. The CDR3 has 17 residues. V trimming: 1 base; J trimming: 4 bases; junction bases outside the gene matches: 12. The CDR3 DNA follows: TGCGCCAGCAGCTTGACCGTGCGACAGGGAGTAGCAGATACGCAGTATTTT. It yields the protein CASSLTVRQGVADTQYF.

The chain joins TRBV9 to TRBJ1-1, with D unclear. Trimming stripped 0 bases from V and 0 bases from J, with 15 bases between. There are 17 residues in the CDR3. In germline, CDR1 is SGDLS, CDR2 YYNGEE. CDR3 nucleotides: TGTGCCAGCAGCGTAGGGGCAGCGGCATACATGAACACTGAAGCTTTCTTT. It codes for CASSVGAAAYMNTEAFF.

The chain has TRBV27 and TRBJ2-5; 10 nucleotides match TRBD1. This CDR3 is 19 amino acids long. Germline V gene sequence: CDR1 MNHEY, CDR2 SMNVEV (reference sequence). Trimming cost V 2 bases and J 4 bases; bases outside gene matches: 16. CDR3 in DNA: TGTGCCAGCAGTTTAGCCCCCCCCGGGACAGGGGAGAGGACAGAGACCCAGTACTTC. Translation gives CASSLAPPGTGERTETQYF.